This T cell receptor (beta chain) is from a study of graft-versus-host responses after intestinal transplantation. Regarding the study as a whole: Peak GvH clone levels in circulation were associated with early post-transplant HvG declines.

On this clone: Its antigen remains unknown.

Trimming cost V 4 bases and J 3 bases; bases outside gene matches: 5. The germline CDR1 and CDR2 sequences are SGHRS and YFSETQ. The CDR3 is made up of 14 amino acids. Profiled with immunoSEQ multiplex PCR; TCRdb holds only in-frame clones, not every one. The table shows roughly 25,000 clones, with approximately 91% occurring only once. The J gene is TRBJ1-1, the V gene TRBV5-1; 8 nucleotides agree with TRBD1. The receptor comes from a human patient who received an intestinal transplant, so some T cells may come from the graft donor. The input for sequencing was PBMCs, taken roughly 41 days after intestinal transplant. CDR3 residues: CASSTGQGDTEAFF. The DNA of the CDR3 is TGCGCCAGCAGCACCGGACAGGGAGACACTGAAGCTTTCTTT.